A selection of T cell receptor beta chains follows, all from one sample in a study of CD8+CD57+ T cells in acquired aplastic anemia. TCRdb passed the reads through MiXCR, listing each CDR3 protein once. Of 200,000 to 250,000 distinct CDR3 sequences in the sample, roughly 35% were seen once. Source material: sorted CD4+, CD8+, or CD8+CD57+ T cells (not recorded which) from PBMCs. Receptors originate from a human donor in good health, serving as a control. The CDR3 runs from the conserved cysteine through the conserved F or W. Each record gives: clone size, V gene, D gene, J gene, CDR3 DNA, CDR3 protein. D genes are given only for firm matches. The size field is filled for only some rows; it gives once, few, many or a size class.

few	TRBV6-5	TRBD1	TRBJ1-5	TGTGCCAGCAGTTATGGGTCAGGGGGCGTTGGCAATCAGCCCCAGCATTTT	CASSYGSGGVGNQPQHF
-	TRBV2	-	TRBJ2-2	TGTGCCAGCAGTCCTAATGACTATACCACGAACACCGGGGAGCTGTTTTTT	CASSPNDYTTNTGELFF
many	TRBV24-1	-	TRBJ2-3	TGTGCCACCAGTGACCCGACTACTACAGATACGCAGTATTTT	CATSDPTTTDTQYF
-	TRBV5-1	-	TRBJ2-2	TGCGCCAGCAGAGAGGACACCGGGGAGCTGTTTTTT	CASREDTGELFF
once	TRBV29-1	TRBD1	TRBJ2-7	TGCAGCGTCGCACTATGTGGCAACCCCGGGACAGGGGCAGGAAAGCAGTACTTC	CSVALCGNPGTGAGKQYF
-	TRBV2	-	TRBJ1-2	TGTGCCAGCAACACACAGGCCTATGGCTACACCTTC	CASNTQAYGYTF
many	TRBV20-1	-	TRBJ1-2	TGCAGTGCCAAACAGGGATCCTATGGCTACACCTTC	CSAKQGSYGYTF
few	TRBV5-5	TRBD2	TRBJ2-7	TGTGCCAGCAGCTTTCAGATAGCGGGGGGCACCTACGAGCAGTACTTC	CASSFQIAGGTYEQYF
-	TRBV5-4	-	TRBJ1-2	TGTGCCAGCAAGAAACAGGGCGATGGTCGGGGCTACACCTTC	CASKKQGDGRGYTF
many	TRBV10-3	-	TRBJ2-7	TGTGCCATCAGCGTCGGGACCATAAAAGACTACGAGCAGTACTTC	CAISVGTIKDYEQYF
many	TRBV24-1	TRBD1	TRBJ2-1	TGTGCCACCAGTGATGCTCCGGGACAGGGGGCGGTGGATGAGCAGTTCTTC	CATSDAPGQGAVDEQFF
many	TRBV12-5	-	TRBJ2-7	TGTGCTAGTGCCCGGGCTTGGGAGCAGTACTTC	CASARAWEQYF
-	TRBV5-1	TRBD1	TRBJ2-6	TGCGCCAGCAGCTTACGACCTGGGACAGCCCCTCTCGGGGTCCTGACTTTC	CASSLRPGTAPLGVLTF
many	TRBV2	-	TRBJ2-3	TGTGCCAGCGCGGAAGGCCATCGGGCAGATACGCAGTATTTT	CASAEGHRADTQYF
-	TRBV19	-	TRBJ1-1	TGTGCCAGTAGTATAGCTGGTATAAGCAACACTGAAGCTTTCTTT	CASSIAGISNTEAFF
-	TRBV2	-	TRBJ1-1	TGTGCCAGCAACCAGAATGTGGTGAACACTGAAGCTTTCTTT	CASNQNVVNTEAFF
-	TRBV4-1	TRBD2	TRBJ2-2	TGCGCCAGCAGCCCCCGGAGACTAGCGGGAGGGGCGGGTTTCACCGGGGAGCTGTTTTTT	CASSPRRLAGGAGFTGELFF
many	TRBV12-3/TRBV12-4	TRBD2	TRBJ2-7	TGTGCCAGCAGTTCTACTAGCGGGGGGAAGTTCTACGAGCAGTACTTC	CASSSTSGGKFYEQYF
-	TRBV19	TRBD1	TRBJ2-7	TGTGCCAGCAGCCCTTCGACAGGGATAGGGGACGAGCAGTACTTC	CASSPSTGIGDEQYF
many	TRBV2	-	TRBJ2-2	TGTGCCAGCAGTGAATTTAGCAGGCCGAACACCGGGGAGCTGTTTTTT	CASSEFSRPNTGELFF
many	TRBV6-4	-	TRBJ1-5	TGTGCCAGCAGTGCAGAGGCAGGCAGTCAGCCCCAGCATTTT	CASSAEAGSQPQHF